A selection of T cell receptor beta chains follows, all from one sample in a study of T-cell memory formation after mild COVID-19. TCRdb re-derived calls from the 5' RACE reads in MiXCR, one entry per CDR3 protein. The top ten hold roughly 2.2% of the sample, which has 100,000 to 150,000 distinct CDR3 sequences, about 6% seen once. Sequenced input: PBMCs or a T cell subset sorted from them (not recorded which). All receptors derive from an adult woman who had mild COVID-19 (a few samples of this study predate the infection). Cell type and time point are not known. Each CDR3 is given with its conserved first and last residue. A D gene is named only where the DNA matches it firmly. Size values are once, few and many counts, or a class for expanded clones, and some rows have none.

v_call	d_call	clone_size	j_call	cdr3_length	cdr3_nt	cdr3_aa
TRBV14	-	-	TRBJ2-7	17	TGTGCCAGCAGCCAAGATGGGATGGCAGCCTTCCACTACGAGCAGTACTTC	CASSQDGMAAFHYEQYF
TRBV12-3/TRBV12-4	-	many	TRBJ2-7	13	TGTGCCAGCAGTTTACTAGCTTCCTACGAGCAGTACTTC	CASSLLASYEQYF
TRBV9	-	-	TRBJ1-2	16	TGTGCCAGCAGCCCCACCCCGGGACCGCTTAACTATGGCTACACCTTC	CASSPTPGPLNYGYTF
TRBV5-7	-	few	TRBJ2-7	15	TGTGCCAGCAGCTTGCGGTTAGCGGCGCTCTACGAGCAGTACTTC	CASSLRLAALYEQYF
TRBV12-3/TRBV12-4	-	many	TRBJ1-5	13	TGTGCCAGCAGTTTAAATGGCAATCAGCCCCAGCATTTT	CASSLNGNQPQHF
TRBV2	-	few	TRBJ1-6	17	TGTGCCAGCAGTCCCGGAGGGTGGGGGACACCAGGAAGACCCCTCCACTTT	CASSPGGWGTPGRPLHF
TRBV12-3/TRBV12-4	TRBD1	-	TRBJ2-1	16	TGTGCCAGCAGTCCCCCCGACAGGGGGCTCTACAATGAGCAGTTCTTC	CASSPPDRGLYNEQFF
TRBV12-3/TRBV12-4	-	many	TRBJ1-5	14	TGTGCCAGCAGTCCCCGTGGGGGAGGACAGCCCCAGCATTTT	CASSPRGGGQPQHF
TRBV5-1	-	few	TRBJ2-3	12	TGCGCCAGCAGCGTAAGCACAGATACGCAGTATTTT	CASSVSTDTQYF
TRBV4-2	TRBD2	few	TRBJ2-3	18	TGTGCCAGCAGCCAAGCCGGGACTAGCGGGGGAATCGCAGATACGCAGTATTTT	CASSQAGTSGGIADTQYF
TRBV7-6	-	many	TRBJ2-5	18	TGTGCCAGCAGCCATGGCAGGGCCCCCTCTTCCCTTCAAGAGACCCAGTACTTC	CASSHGRAPSSLQETQYF
TRBV7-8	-	many	TRBJ2-2	16	TGTGCCAGCAGCGCTAGCGCAAACGCGAACACCGGGGAGCTGTTTTTT	CASSASANANTGELFF
TRBV11-3	TRBD2	few	TRBJ2-3	17	TGTGCCAGCAGCCTCGGAAGCACTAGCGGGCGCACAGATACGCAGTATTTT	CASSLGSTSGRTDTQYF
TRBV12-3/TRBV12-4	-	few	TRBJ2-4	18	TGTGCCAGCAGTGAGGGACTCCTATGGACCTCGGCCTCAAACATTCAGTACTTC	CASSEGLLWTSASNIQYF
TRBV7-8	-	-	TRBJ1-1	14	TGTGCCAGCAGCTTACCACAGATGAACACTGAAGCTTTCTTT	CASSLPQMNTEAFF
TRBV10-2	TRBD2	few	TRBJ2-3	15	TGCGCCAGCAGTGTCGGCGGGGGTTCAGTAGATACGCAGTATTTT	CASSVGGGSVDTQYF
TRBV15	-	few	TRBJ1-5	18	TGTGCCACCAGCAGAACGCCGGGACGTTTGATTGCAAGTCAGCCCCAGCATTTT	CATSRTPGRLIASQPQHF
TRBV6-5	TRBD2	-	TRBJ2-3	17	TGTGACAGCAGTTACTCGTCTCTAGCGGGAGTGCCAGATACGCAGTATTTT	CDSSYSSLAGVPDTQYF
TRBV24-1	TRBD1	-	TRBJ1-5	15	TGTGCCACCAGTGATTCGCGACAGGGGTGGGGGCCCCAGCATTTT	CATSDSRQGWGPQHF
TRBV7-2	TRBD1	few	TRBJ1-4	14	TGTGCCAGCAGCCACAGGGGTAGGGACAGGGGAATAGTTTTT	CASSHRGRDRGIVF
TRBV30	-	-	TRBJ1-3	13	TGTGCCTGGAGTGGGGGGGGAGGAAACACCATATATTTT	CAWSGGGGNTIYF
TRBV10-3	-	-	TRBJ1-3	18	TGTGCCATCAGTGAGTCGATAGGGACGCCGAGGACTGGAAACACCATATATTTT	CAISESIGTPRTGNTIYF
TRBV29-1	TRBD1	few	TRBJ1-1	13	TGCAGCGTCGGACAGGGGCCGAACACTGAAGCTTTCTTT	CSVGQGPNTEAFF
TRBV7-2	-	-	TRBJ2-5	14	TGTGCCAGCAGCTTAGATGGAAACCAAGAGACCCAGTACTTC	CASSLDGNQETQYF
TRBV20-1	-	few	TRBJ1-1	14	TGCAGTGCGAAAAACAGGAACGGGGACACTGAAGCTTTCTTT	CSAKNRNGDTEAFF
TRBV6-5	TRBD1	few	TRBJ1-6	15	TGTGCCAGCAGTTACTCGGACAGGGATTGGTCACCCCTCCACTTT	CASSYSDRDWSPLHF
TRBV4-2	-	few	TRBJ1-1	14	TGTGCCAGCAGCCAAGGACTGACGAACACTGAAGCTTTCTTT	CASSQGLTNTEAFF
TRBV24-1	TRBD1	many	TRBJ2-7	16	TGTGCCACCAGTGATAGTAGGACAGGGGCGGCCTACGAGCAGTACTTC	CATSDSRTGAAYEQYF
TRBV5-1	TRBD2	-	TRBJ2-1	15	TGCGCCAGCAGCTGGAGCGGGGGGCCCGACAATGAGCAGTTCTTC	CASSWSGGPDNEQFF
TRBV20-1	-	-	TRBJ2-7	12	TGCAGTGCTAGAGACAAGGTCAGGGAGCAGTACTTC	CSARDKVREQYF
TRBV2	TRBD2	-	TRBJ2-1	13	TGTGCCAGCAGACGCACGCTAGCGGCCCACACAACCTTC	CASRRTLAAHTTF
TRBV20-1	-	many	TRBJ2-2	14	TGCAGTGCTAGACGGCGGGGGAACACCGGGGAGCTGTTTTTT	CSARRRGNTGELFF
TRBV12-3/TRBV12-4	TRBD1	many	TRBJ1-2	13	TGTGCCAGCAGTCTACAGGGGTACTATGGCTACACCTTC	CASSLQGYYGYTF
TRBV7-9	-	few	TRBJ1-2	12	TGTGCCAGCAGCTCTCAGGGCTATGGCTACACCTTC	CASSSQGYGYTF
TRBV5-1	-	-	TRBJ2-5	15	TGCGCCAGCAGCCCTTTGGGGGCCAGGAAAGAGACCCAGTACTTC	CASSPLGARKETQYF
TRBV29-1	-	many	TRBJ1-1	13	TGCAGCGTTCAAGAGGGGAGTAGAACTGAAGCTTTCTTT	CSVQEGSRTEAFF
TRBV9	TRBD2	many	TRBJ2-5	16	TGTGCCAGCAGCGTAGGTCGGACTAGCGGCAAAGAGACCCAGTACTTC	CASSVGRTSGKETQYF
TRBV21-1	-	many	TRBJ2-7	16	TGTGCCAGCAGCAAAGACAGGGACAGAGAATTCTACGAGCAGTACTTC	CASSKDRDREFYEQYF
TRBV7-3	-	few	TRBJ1-1	13	TGTGCCAGCAGCCCCGCCGGGGGCACTGAAGCTTTCTTT	CASSPAGGTEAFF
TRBV11-2	TRBD2	-	TRBJ2-1	15	TGTGCCAGCAGAAAGAGACTAGCGGAGATGAATGAGCAGTTCTTC	CASRKRLAEMNEQFF
TRBV7-2	-	many	TRBJ1-5	13	TGTGCCAGCAGCTTACAAAAAAATCAGCCCCAGCATTTT	CASSLQKNQPQHF
TRBV7-9	-	few	TRBJ2-3	15	TGTGCCAGCAGCCAGGGGTGGGGTTCCACAGATACGCAGTATTTT	CASSQGWGSTDTQYF
TRBV4-2	-	many	TRBJ1-2	15	TGTGCCAGCAGCCAAGATGGGACTTCGAACTATGGCTACACCTTC	CASSQDGTSNYGYTF
TRBV18	-	-	TRBJ2-3	16	TGTGCCAGCTCCCGAGCGCGCGCCATTAACGCAGATACGCAGTATTTT	CASSRARAINADTQYF
TRBV5-1	-	once	TRBJ1-5	14	TGCGCCAGCAGCTTAGGACAGCTTGATCAGCCCCAGCATTTT	CASSLGQLDQPQHF
TRBV25-1	TRBD1	many	TRBJ1-1	14	TGTGCCAGCTCCACAGAGGGGGCGGGGGCTGAAGCTTTCTTT	CASSTEGAGAEAFF
TRBV7-9	-	-	TRBJ2-6	14	TGTGCCAGCAGCTTTTCTTCTGGGGCCAACGTCCTGACTTTC	CASSFSSGANVLTF
TRBV25-1	TRBD1	few	TRBJ2-5	15	TGTGCCAGCAGTCCCGGACAGGGCCCCCAAGAGACCCAGTACTTC	CASSPGQGPQETQYF
TRBV7-2	TRBD2	many	TRBJ2-7	15	TGTGCCAGCAGCTTATCGATAGCGGGAGTTGGCGAGCAGTACTTC	CASSLSIAGVGEQYF
TRBV14	TRBD2	-	TRBJ2-3	17	TGTGCCAGCAGCCAATTGTATAGCGGGGGCCCCGGAGATACGCAGTATTTT	CASSQLYSGGPGDTQYF
TRBV12-3/TRBV12-4	TRBD1	few	TRBJ1-4	14	TGTGCCAGCAGTTTAAGGGACAGCAATGAAAAACTGTTTTTT	CASSLRDSNEKLFF